The 19 T cell receptor beta chains listed next were all sequenced from one sample in a study of blood T cell repertoires in COVID-19. Assay used: immunoSEQ multiplex PCR; TCRdb lists only in-frame clones, some missing. The repertoire holds 150,000 to 250,000 clones, with approximately 83% as singletons. Sequenced sample: PBMCs or T cells enriched from blood (not recorded which). These receptors were obtained from a middle-aged man who had recovered from COVID-19.

For this clone: The junction departs from germline at one end; a sequencing error may be responsible. This chain uses TRBV7-7 with TRBJ2-1; 10 bases align to TRBD1. Germline CDR1 reads SSHAT; CDR2 reads FNYEAQ (reference sequence). The CDR3 covers 16 residues. The CDR3 DNA sequence: TGTGCTAGCAGCTTAGGTCCAAGGGACAGGGGACATGAGCAGTTCTTC. This sequence encodes CASSLGPRDRGHEQFF.

V usage is TRBV5-8 and J usage is TRBJ2-7, with 9 positions matching TRBD2. This CDR3 is 15 amino acids long. Germline-derived CDR1 and CDR2 are SGHTS and YDEGEE. Germline trimming cut 7 bases from V and 2 bases from J; bases unmatched to any gene: 10. The CDR3 is CASPARLAGTYEQYF. DNA of the CDR3: TGTGCCAGCCCCGCCAGGCTAGCGGGAACCTACGAGCAGTACTTC.

V usage is TRBV27 and J usage is TRBJ1-1, with 8 bases that match TRBD1. The CDR3 has 17 amino acids. V lost 6 bases, J lost 5 bases, and 17 bases stayed unmatched. In germline, CDR1 is MNHEY, CDR2 SMNVEV (reference sequence). The chain's CDR3 is CASRNGQGRVRVTEAFF. The DNA of the CDR3 is TGTGCCAGCAGAAACGGACAGGGTCGGGTAAGGGTGACTGAAGCTTTCTTT.

The count of this clone is one. The chain recombines TRBV7-8 with TRBJ2-7, with a tentative D call TRBD1 (5 bases). This CDR3 region has 19 residues. V dropped 7 bases and J dropped 4 bases, with 32 bases sitting between them. Germline V gene sequence: CDR1 SGHVS, CDR2 FQNEAQ. CDR3 residues: CASNTLKTGLLHGNYEQYF. The DNA of the CDR3 is TGTGCCAGCAACACACTGAAAACAGGTCTTTTACACGGAAATTACGAGCAGTACTTC.

V is TRBV6-1 and J is TRBJ1-3; no definite D call. The CDR3 length is 21 residues. V lost 2 bases, J lost 0 bases, and 26 bases lay in between. Germline CDR1 MNHNS, CDR2 SASEGT. The CDR3 region is CASSEFRLISRFSSSGNTIYF. The CDR3 bases are TGTGCCAGCAGTGAATTTCGCCTTATATCTCGATTTTCTAGCTCTGGAAACACCATATATTTT.

The chain carries TRBV5-1 and TRBJ2-1, with 9 bases identical to TRBD1. The germline gives CDR1 SGHRS, CDR2 YFSETQ. Trimming cost V 0 bases and J 7 bases; bases outside gene matches: 2. The CDR3 has 14 amino acids. The DNA of the CDR3 is TGCGCCAGCAGCTTGGGACAGGGGGAAAATGAGCAGTTCTTC. It yields the protein CASSLGQGENEQFF.

This clone was seen just once. The chain couples TRBV2 to TRBJ1-5; weak D call: TRBD1 (6 bases). CDR3 size: 14 residues. The V gene lost 11 bases and the J gene lost 2 bases, with 16 bases spanning the gap. Germline V gene lookup returns CDR1 SNHLY and CDR2 FYNNEI. CDR3 DNA: TGTGCCGGTTCTCAGGGGAGAGGCAATCAGCCCCAGCATTTT. It translates to CAGSQGRGNQPQHF.

The chain combines TRBV11-2 with TRBJ1-2; tentatively, D is TRBD1 (6 bases). CDR3 size: 14 residues. CDR1 and CDR2 (germline): SGHAT, FQNNGV. Trimming pared 4 bases from V and 5 bases from J, leaving 14 bases between. This CDR3 reads CASSSLTGFYGYTF. The CDR3 nucleotides read TGTGCCAGCAGCTCCCTTACAGGGTTTTATGGCTACACCTTC.

V gene TRBV20-1 combines with J gene TRBJ1-2; 8 bases fit TRBD1. Losses at the gene ends were 4 bases for V and 6 bases for J; bases not matched to a gene: 1. CDR1 and CDR2 (germline): DFQATT, SNEGSKA (reference sequence). The CDR3 length is 11 residues. CDR3 region: CSATTGDGYTF. In DNA, the CDR3 is TGCAGTGCTACGACAGGGGATGGCTACACCTTC.

The gene calls are TRBV6-2 or TRBV6-3 and TRBJ1-1; TRBD1 matches 8 bases. Germline V gives CDR1 MNHEY, CDR2 SVGEGT. V gave up 6 bases and J gave up 2 bases; unmatched junction bases: 8. The CDR3 is 15 residues long. The CDR3 DNA reads TGTGCCAGCAGCCCCGTAGGGACAGGTAACACTGAAGCTTTCTTT. It translates to CASSPVGTGNTEAFF.

V is TRBV7-9 and J is TRBJ2-7; 7 bases are shared with TRBD1. V shed 4 bases and J 8 bases; nucleotides not matched to a gene: 14. Germline CDR1 reads SEHNR; CDR2 reads FQNEAQ (reference sequence). The CDR3 loop spans 15 amino acids. CDR3: CASSSDRRLYEQQYF. CDR3 nucleotides: TGTGCCAGCAGCTCGGACAGGCGTCTCTACGAGCAGCAGTACTTC.

This chain links TRBV6-5 with TRBJ2-3, with D possibly TRBD2 on 7 matching bases. V gave up 4 bases and J gave up 1 base, with 12 bases separating them. Per the germline V gene, CDR1 is MNHEY and CDR2 is SVGAGI. This CDR3 contains 15 residues. The DNA for the CDR3 is TGTGCCAGCAGTTGGACTAGGGGGGGCACAGATACGCAGTATTTT. The encoded protein is CASSWTRGGTDTQYF.

The chain links TRBV7-9 to TRBJ1-4; D gene uncertain. CDR3 length equals 15 residues. V was clipped by 2 bases and J by 7 bases, with 14 bases between them. Germline V gives CDR1 SEHNR, CDR2 FQNEAQ (reference sequence). The CDR3 sequence is CASSLTWDRGEKLFF. CDR3 nucleotides: TGTGCCAGCAGCTTAACCTGGGATCGGGGTGAAAAACTGTTTTTT.

The chain is built from TRBV10-2 and TRBJ1-5; D is uncertain. The germline V gene has CDR1 WSHSY and CDR2 SAAADI. The V end was cut by 5 bases, the J end by 4 bases, with 9 bases between. The CDR3 runs 13 residues. CDR3 region: CASSSLRNQPQHF. In nucleotides, the CDR3 is TGCGCCAGCAGTAGTCTGAGGAATCAGCCCCAGCATTTT.

The gene calls are TRBV10-3 and TRBJ1-2; D is possibly TRBD1 (6 bases). Trimming stripped 2 bases from V and 5 bases from J, with 15 bases between. Germline V gene lookup returns CDR1 ENHRY and CDR2 SYGVKD. This CDR3 is built from 15 residues. The CDR3 DNA reads TGTGCCATCAGTGAGGAGACGGCGCAGGGGTATGGCTACACCTTC. It yields the protein CAISEETAQGYGYTF.

This chain joins TRBV5-1 and TRBJ1-1; TRBD1 is a possible D gene (5 bases). The CDR3 totals 13 residues. The germline gives CDR1 SGHRS, CDR2 YFSETQ. The V end was cut by 6 bases, the J end by 0 bases, with 9 bases between. In DNA, the CDR3 is TGCGCCAGCAAGACAGATATGAACACTGAAGCTTTCTTT. It specifies CASKTDMNTEAFF.

V is TRBV19 and J is TRBJ1-6; D ambiguous. There are 11 residues in the CDR3. CDR1 is LNHDA, CDR2 SQIVND, per germline (reference sequence). This chain's CDR3 is CASSYNSPLHF. The CDR3 nucleotides read TGTGCGAGCTCCTATAATTCACCCCTCCACTTT.

The rearrangement uses TRBV14 and TRBJ1-1; D possibly corresponds to TRBD1 (6 bases). The V and J ends lost 3 bases and 4 bases respectively, with 15 bases between them. Germline V gene sequence: CDR1 SGHDN, CDR2 FVKESK. CDR3 length: 15 amino acids. The CDR3, as DNA: TGTGCCAGCAGCCACCCCTGGGAAGGGGGCACTGAAGCTTTCTTT. As protein: CASSHPWEGGTEAFF.

This chain joins TRBV28 and TRBJ2-5, with TRBD1 matching over 8 bases. CDR1 is MDHEN, CDR2 SYDVKM, per germline. This CDR3 is 14 amino acids long. With V trimmed by 8 bases and J by 4 bases, 9 bases remained unmatched. The CDR3 spells CASASYGQGETQYF. The CDR3 nucleotides read TGTGCCAGCGCATCATATGGACAGGGAGAGACCCAGTACTTC.